These T cell receptor beta chains were read from a single sample in a study of a mutant IDH1 vaccine in newly diagnosed glioma. Profiled with immunoSEQ multiplex PCR; TCRdb holds only in-frame clones, not every one. The sample carries approximately 100,000 clones, around 90% recorded once. Sequencing was performed on PBMCs, taken from a glioma patient treated with radiotherapy, temozolomide or both. Receptors originate from a woman in her fifties or sixties with glioma. CDR3s include the opening cysteine and the closing phenylalanine or tryptophan. The D gene is left open where the match is weak. Clone size is shown for a subset of rows, as once, few, many or a class of expanded clone.

>13|TRBJ2-4|TRBV7-9|NA|NA
TGTGCCAGCACCTTCCGGGGGCTACACATTCAGTACTTC
CASTFRGLHIQYF
>13|TRBJ1-1|TRBV5-1|NA|NA
TGCGCCAGCAGCTTAAACAGCAACACTGAAGCTTTCTTT
CASSLNSNTEAFF
>14|TRBJ1-1|TRBV9|NA|NA
TGTGCCAGCAGCGTAACTGATGACAACACTGAAGCTTTCTTT
CASSVTDDNTEAFF
>15|TRBJ2-3|TRBV18|once|TRBD2
TGTGCCAGCTCACGACAGCGGGAGAGCACAGATACGCAGTATTTT
CASSRQRESTDTQYF
>13|TRBJ1-1|TRBV28|NA|TRBD1
TGTGCCAGCCTAAGGGGGCGAGACACTGAAGCTTTCTTT
CASLRGRDTEAFF
>15|TRBJ1-1|TRBV27|NA|NA
TGTGCCAGCAGTTCAGGGAAGGGCTTCGTGACTGAAGCTTTCTTT
CASSSGKGFVTEAFF
>12|TRBJ1-1|TRBV7-9|few|NA
TGTGCCAGCAGCAACTTGAACACTGAAGCTTTCTTT
CASSNLNTEAFF
>16|TRBJ2-3|TRBV27|once|TRBD2
TGTGCCAGCAGTTCCTTACTAGCGGGAGAGAGAGATACGCAGTATTTT
CASSSLLAGERDTQYF
>17|TRBJ1-1|TRBV19|NA|NA
TGTGCCAGTAGGCACTCGACAGCCTGGGGCGTGAACACTGAAGCTTTCTTT
CASRHSTAWGVNTEAFF
>15|TRBJ1-6|TRBV9|NA|TRBD1
TGTGCCAGCAGCGTAGTAGACAGGGGCCGGTCACCCCTCCACTTT
CASSVVDRGRSPLHF
>13|TRBJ2-4|TRBV19|NA|NA
TGCGCCAGTGGCCCCGAAACCAAAAACATTCAGTACTTC
CASGPETKNIQYF
>14|TRBJ2-7|TRBV5-6|NA|NA
TGTGCCAGCAGCCCCCGACAGAGAACCTACGAGCAGTACTTC
CASSPRQRTYEQYF
>15|TRBJ2-1|TRBV7-9|NA|NA
TGTGCCAGCAGCATCTCCACCTACTCCTACAATGAGCAGTTCTTC
CASSISTYSYNEQFF
>13|TRBJ2-1|TRBV27|NA|NA
TGTGCCAGCAGTCGACAGGCCCGTGGTGAGCAGTTCTTC
CASSRQARGEQFF
>14|TRBJ2-3|TRBV28|NA|NA
TGTGCCAGCAGTTTTGCCGGATACACAGATACGCAGTATTTT
CASSFAGYTDTQYF
>14|TRBJ2-5|TRBV15|NA|TRBD2
TGTGCCACCAGCCCTCGGGGGGGACGGGAGACCCAGTACTTC
CATSPRGGRETQYF
>15|TRBJ2-4|TRBV11-2|NA|NA
TGTGCCAGCAGCTTAGTCAGGAGAACTGGAAACATTCAGTACTTC
CASSLVRRTGNIQYF
>17|TRBJ2-7|TRBV5-1|NA|TRBD2
TGCGCCAGCAGCTTGGTTAGCGGGAGGGAGGGCTCCTACGAGCAGTACTTC
CASSLVSGREGSYEQYF
>15|TRBJ2-7|TRBV6-5|NA|TRBD1
TGTGCCAGCAGTGTCGTGGGACAGGGTCACTACGAGCAGTACTTC
CASSVVGQGHYEQYF
>17|TRBJ2-7|TRBV11-2|NA|TRBD1
TGTGCCAGCAGCCAGAACCCATGGGACAGGGATGCCTACGAGCAGTACTTC
CASSQNPWDRDAYEQYF
>12|TRBJ2-1|TRBV29-1|NA|NA
TGCAGCGTCAGACTAATCGGCGATGAGCAGTTCTTC
CSVRLIGDEQFF
>15|TRBJ2-7|TRBV10-1|NA|TRBD2
TGCGCCAGCAGTGAGGCGGTAGCGGGAGTATACGAGCAGTACTTC
CASSEAVAGVYEQYF
>15|TRBJ2-1|TRBV5-1|NA|NA
TGCGCCAGCAGCCCATATCAGGGTGCCTACAATGAGCAGTTCTTC
CASSPYQGAYNEQFF
>17|TRBJ1-6|TRBV9|once|NA
TGTGCCAGCAGCGCAGGATTCCGGGTCAACTACGGATCACCCCTCCACTTT
CASSAGFRVNYGSPLHF
>13|TRBJ1-1|TRBV6-6|NA|NA
TGTGCCAGCAGCCCGGACGGGAACACTGAAGCTTTCTTT
CASSPDGNTEAFF